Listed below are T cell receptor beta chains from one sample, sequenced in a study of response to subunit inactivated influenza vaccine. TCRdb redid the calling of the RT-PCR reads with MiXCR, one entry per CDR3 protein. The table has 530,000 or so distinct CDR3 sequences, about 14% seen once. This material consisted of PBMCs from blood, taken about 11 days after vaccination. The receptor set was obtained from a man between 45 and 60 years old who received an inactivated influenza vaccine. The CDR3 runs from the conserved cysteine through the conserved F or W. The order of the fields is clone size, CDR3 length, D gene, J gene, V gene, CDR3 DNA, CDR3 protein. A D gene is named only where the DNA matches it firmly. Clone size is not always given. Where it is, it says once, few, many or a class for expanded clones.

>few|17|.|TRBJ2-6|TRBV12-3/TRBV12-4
TGTGCCAGCAGTTTCGGCAGGGCGATCTCTGGGGCCAACGTCCTGACTTTC
CASSFGRAISGANVLTF
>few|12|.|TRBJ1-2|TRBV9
TGTGCCAGCAGCGTGGACGGTAATGGCTACACCTTC
CASSVDGNGYTF
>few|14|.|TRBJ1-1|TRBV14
TGTGCCAGCAGCCAAGGGTCGAGAGGAACTGAAGCTTTCTTT
CASSQGSRGTEAFF
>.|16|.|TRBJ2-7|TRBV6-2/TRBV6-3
TGTGCCAGCAGACTTCGACCGCTTACCTCCCCCTACGAGCAGTACTTC
CASRLRPLTSPYEQYF
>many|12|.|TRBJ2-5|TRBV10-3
TGTGCCATCAGCACTAGTGAGGAGACCCAGTACTTC
CAISTSEETQYF
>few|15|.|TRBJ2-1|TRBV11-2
TGTGCCAGCAGCTCCCTTGTGGGCAGGGTCGATGAGCAGTTCTTC
CASSSLVGRVDEQFF
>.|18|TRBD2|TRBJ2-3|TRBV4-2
TGTGCCAGCAGCCAGGATTGGGGACTAGCGGGGATCACAGATACGCAGTATTTT
CASSQDWGLAGITDTQYF
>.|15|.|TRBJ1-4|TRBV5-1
TGCGCCAGCAGCTTGGATGGGGGGTCTAATGAAAAACTGTTTTTT
CASSLDGGSNEKLFF
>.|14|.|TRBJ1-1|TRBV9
TGTGCCAGCAGCCCGACCGAACCGGGAGCAGAAGCTTTCTTT
CASSPTEPGAEAFF
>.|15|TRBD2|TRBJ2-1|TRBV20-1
TGCAGTGCTAGAATAGCGGGAGTTTTCTACAATGAGCAGTTCTTC
CSARIAGVFYNEQFF
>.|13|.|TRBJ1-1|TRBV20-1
TGCAGTGCTAGATGGACGGCGAACACTGAAGCTTTCTTT
CSARWTANTEAFF
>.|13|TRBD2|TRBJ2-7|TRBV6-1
TGTGCCAGCAGGGGGGGGAGATACTACGAGCAGTACTTC
CASRGGRYYEQYF
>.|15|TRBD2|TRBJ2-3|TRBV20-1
TGCAGTGCTAGAAGTGCGGGGGTAAGCACAGATACGCAGTATTTT
CSARSAGVSTDTQYF
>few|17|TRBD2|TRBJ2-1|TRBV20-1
TGCAGTGCTAGAGATTGGGGACTAGCAAGCTCCTACAATGAGCAGTTCTTC
CSARDWGLASSYNEQFF
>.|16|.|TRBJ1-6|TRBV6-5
TGTGCCAGCAGTTACGGGAGTAAGGGTGGGAATTCACCCCTCCACTTT
CASSYGSKGGNSPLHF
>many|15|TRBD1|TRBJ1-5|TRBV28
TGTGCCAGCAGTCTAGGGACAGGGGGGTATCAGCCCCAGCATTTT
CASSLGTGGYQPQHF
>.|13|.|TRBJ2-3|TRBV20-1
TGCAGTGCCCCAGCGCAGCCGACAGATACGCAGTATTTT
CSAPAQPTDTQYF
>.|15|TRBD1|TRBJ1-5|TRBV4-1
TGCGCCAGCAGCCAAGGACAGGGGGCCCTCGGGCCCCAGCATTTT
CASSQGQGALGPQHF